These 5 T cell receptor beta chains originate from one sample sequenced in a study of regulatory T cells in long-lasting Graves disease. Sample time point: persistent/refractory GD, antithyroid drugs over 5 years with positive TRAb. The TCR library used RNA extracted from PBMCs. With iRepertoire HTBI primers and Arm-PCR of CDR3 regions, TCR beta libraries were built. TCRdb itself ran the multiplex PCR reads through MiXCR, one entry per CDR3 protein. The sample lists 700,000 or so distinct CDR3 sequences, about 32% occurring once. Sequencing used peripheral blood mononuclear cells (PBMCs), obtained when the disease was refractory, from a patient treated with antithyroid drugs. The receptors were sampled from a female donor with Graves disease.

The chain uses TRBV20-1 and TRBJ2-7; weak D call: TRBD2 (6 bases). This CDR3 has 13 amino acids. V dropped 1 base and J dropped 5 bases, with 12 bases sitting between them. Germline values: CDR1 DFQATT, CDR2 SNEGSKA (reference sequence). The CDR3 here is CSARVAVKDEQYF. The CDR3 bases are TGCAGTGCTAGAGTAGCGGTAAAAGACGAGCAGTACTTC.

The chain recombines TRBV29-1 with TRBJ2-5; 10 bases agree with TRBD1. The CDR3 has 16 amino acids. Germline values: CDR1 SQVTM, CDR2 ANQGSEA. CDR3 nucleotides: TGCACCGCCCGGGGCCGCCTGGACAGGGGGTCTGGGACCCAGTACTTC. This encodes CTARGRLDRGSGTQYF.

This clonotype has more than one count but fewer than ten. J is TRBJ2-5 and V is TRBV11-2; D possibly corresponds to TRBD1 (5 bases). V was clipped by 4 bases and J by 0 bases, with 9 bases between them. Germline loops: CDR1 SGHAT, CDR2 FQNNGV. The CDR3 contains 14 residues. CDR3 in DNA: TGTGCCAGCAGCTCTCAGGGTCACCAAGAGACCCAGTACTTC. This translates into CASSSQGHQETQYF.

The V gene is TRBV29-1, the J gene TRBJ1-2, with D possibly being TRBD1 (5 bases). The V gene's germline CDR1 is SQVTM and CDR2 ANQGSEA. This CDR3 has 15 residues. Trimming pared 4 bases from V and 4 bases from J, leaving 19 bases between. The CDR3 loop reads CSVGDPFDGGYGYTF. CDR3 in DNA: TGCAGCGTTGGGGACCCTTTTGACGGGGGCTATGGCTACACCTTC.

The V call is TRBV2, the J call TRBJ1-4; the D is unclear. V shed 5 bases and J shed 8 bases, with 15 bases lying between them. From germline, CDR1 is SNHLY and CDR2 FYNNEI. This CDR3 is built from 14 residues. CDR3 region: CASSPRGEREKLFF. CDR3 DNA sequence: TGTGCCAGCAGTCCGCGCGGGGAGAGGGAAAAACTGTTTTTT.